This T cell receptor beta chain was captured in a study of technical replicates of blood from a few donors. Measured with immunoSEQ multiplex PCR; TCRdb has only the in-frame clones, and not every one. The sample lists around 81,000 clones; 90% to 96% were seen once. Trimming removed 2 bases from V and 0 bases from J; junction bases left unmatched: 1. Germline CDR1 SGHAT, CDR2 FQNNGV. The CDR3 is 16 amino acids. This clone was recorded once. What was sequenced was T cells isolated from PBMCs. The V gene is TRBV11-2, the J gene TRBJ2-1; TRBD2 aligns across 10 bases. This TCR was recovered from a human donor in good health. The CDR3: CASSLLAGVSYNEQFF. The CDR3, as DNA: TGTGCCAGCAGCTTACTAGCGGGGGTCTCCTACAATGAGCAGTTCTTC. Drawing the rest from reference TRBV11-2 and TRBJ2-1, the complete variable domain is EAGVAQSPRYKIIEKRQSVAFWCNPISGHATLYWYQQILGQGPKLLIQFQNNGVVDDSQLPKDRFSAERLKGVDSTLKIQPAKLEDSAVYLCASSLLAGVSYNEQFFGPGTRLTVL.